A single sample gave rise to the 20 T cell receptor beta chains below, sequenced in a study of blood T cell repertoires in COVID-19. This table comes from immunoSEQ multiplex PCR, and its TCRdb copy is limited to in-frame clones, with some not included. The sample shows roughly 120,000 clones, about 85% of them seen only once. Sequenced sample: peripheral blood. All receptors derive from a middle-aged man with acute or convalescent COVID-19.

This clone was seen only once. In nucleotides, the CDR3 is TGTGCCACCAGCTCACCGACAGCCAATCAGCCCCAGCATTTT. It codes for CATSSPTANQPQHF. This chain joins TRBV15 and TRBJ1-5; weak D call: TRBD1 (5 bases). The CDR3 covers 14 residues. V dropped 5 bases and J dropped 3 bases, with 11 bases sitting between them. Germline values: CDR1 LNHNV, CDR2 YYDKDF (reference sequence).

This clone was seen only a few times. The V and J genes are TRBV24-1 and TRBJ2-3; 13 bases are shared with TRBD2. The CDR3 length is 20 residues. Germline loops: CDR1 KGHDR, CDR2 SFDVKD. V shed 3 bases and J 4 bases; nucleotides not matched to a gene: 15. CDR3 coding DNA: TGTGCCACCAGTGATAGACTAGCGGGGGGCCCAAATACCTTGCCAGATACGCAGTATTTT. It is translated as CATSDRLAGGPNTLPDTQYF.

The CDR3 DNA follows: TGCGCCAGCAGCCCCGGACGGACAGGAAGCACAGATACGCAGTATTTT. Translation: CASSPGRTGSTDTQYF. The rearrangement joins TRBV5-1 to TRBJ2-3, with 7 bases lining up with TRBD1. CDR3 length: 16 amino acids. J lost 0 bases, V lost 4 bases, and 8 bases had no gene match. The V gene's germline CDR1 is SGHRS and CDR2 YFSETQ.

The chain carries TRBV27 and TRBJ2-3, with TRBD1 identical over 10 bases. The trim removed 4 bases at V and 5 bases at J, leaving 9 bases unmatched. CDR1 is MNHEY and CDR2 is SMNVEV in the germline V gene (reference sequence). This CDR3 is built from 16 residues. CDR3 residues: CASSSIGDRGVDTQYF. CDR3 nucleotide sequence: TGTGCCAGCAGTTCAATTGGGGACAGGGGAGTAGATACGCAGTATTTT.

The J gene is TRBJ1-1, the V gene TRBV12-3 or TRBV12-4, with a weak D call TRBD1 (5 bases). The CDR3 loop spans 12 amino acids. Trimming took 6 bases from V and 9 from J, leaving 14 bases between them. Here the CDR3 reads CASSQQVPQAFF. The CDR3 DNA reads TGTGCCAGCAGCCAACAGGTCCCTCAAGCTTTCTTT.

The gene calls are TRBV30 and TRBJ1-6; a weak D match, TRBD1 (5 bases). Germline values: CDR1 GTSNPN, CDR2 SVGIG (reference sequence). The length of the CDR3 is 18 residues. The ends were cut back, 1 base at V and 0 bases at J, with 16 bases in the middle. CDR3 sequence: CAWSESTDPSSYNSPLHF. The CDR3 coding sequence is TGTGCCTGGAGTGAATCGACAGACCCGAGCTCCTATAATTCACCCCTCCACTTT.

The chain has TRBV5-5 and TRBJ1-1; 9 positions agree with TRBD1. The CDR3 has 15 amino acids. Germline lookup yields CDR1 SGHKS and CDR2 YYEKEE (reference sequence). Losses at the gene ends were 1 base for V and 5 bases for J; bases not matched to a gene: 6. CDR3 region: CASSLLGTGMTEAFF. The CDR3 DNA follows: TGTGCCAGCAGCTTGTTGGGGACAGGGATGACTGAAGCTTTCTTT.

This chain uses TRBV7-2 with TRBJ2-7; 7 bases are a match to TRBD1. The CDR3 is 14 amino acids. J lost 4 bases, V lost 7 bases, and 10 bases had no gene match. Germline CDR1 reads SGHTA; CDR2 reads FQGNSA. CDR3 in amino acids: CASTPDRDRYEQYF. The CDR3 DNA follows: TGTGCCAGCACCCCTGACAGGGACCGTTACGAGCAGTACTTC. Based on the CDR3 plus reference TRBV7-2 and TRBJ2-7, the full variable domain is GAGVSQSPSNKVTEKGKDVELRCDPISGHTALYWYRQSLGQGLEFLIYFQGNSAPDKSGLPSDRFSAERTGGSVSTLTIQRTQQEDSAVYLCASTPDRDRYEQYFGPGTRLTVT.

The V call is TRBV5-6, the J call TRBJ1-2; 8 nucleotides line up with TRBD1. Germline CDR1 and CDR2: SGHDT and YYEEEE. V gave up 3 bases and J gave up 4 bases; unmatched junction bases: 5. This CDR3 comprises 14 residues. CDR3 amino acids: CASSSAGGGYGYTF. In DNA, the CDR3 is TGTGCCAGCAGCTCAGCAGGGGGCGGCTATGGCTACACCTTC.

This clone came up a few times. The genes are TRBV19 and TRBJ2-3; 8 nucleotides align to TRBD2. From germline, CDR1 is LNHDA and CDR2 SQIVND (reference sequence). The CDR3 loop spans 16 amino acids. V was pared by 2 bases and J by 2 bases, with 6 bases of the junction left unmatched. CDR3 nucleotides: TGTGCCAGTAGTATAAGGGCGGGGGGACTCACAGATACGCAGTATTTT. This sequence encodes CASSIRAGGLTDTQYF.

V usage is TRBV4-1 and J usage is TRBJ1-5; D is possibly TRBD1 (6 bases). The germline gives CDR1 MGHRA, CDR2 YSYEKL. V gave up 1 base and J gave up 1 base, with 11 bases separating them. The CDR3 is 16 amino acids. The CDR3 nucleotides are TGCGCCAGCAGCCAAGGATGGGGGCAAAGCAATCAGCCCCAGCATTTT. It specifies CASSQGWGQSNQPQHF.

The gene calls are TRBV7-2 and TRBJ2-1; D is unresolved. The CDR3 has 15 residues. V was pared by 1 base and J by 0 bases, with 7 bases between. CDR1 is SGHTA and CDR2 is FQGNSA in the germline V gene. The CDR3 spells CASSLVPGSYNEQFF. CDR3 sequence (DNA): TGTGCCAGCAGCTTAGTCCCAGGCTCCTACAATGAGCAGTTCTTC.

This clone was observed once. V gene TRBV5-6 combines with J gene TRBJ2-7, with D possibly matching TRBD1 (5 bases). The CDR3 is made up of 13 amino acids. Germline CDR1 reads SGHDT; CDR2 reads YYEEEE. Trimming removed 1 base from V and 3 bases from J, with 8 bases in between. CDR3 protein: CASSLRGSYEQYF. The CDR3 bases are TGTGCCAGCAGCTTGAGGGGTAGCTACGAGCAGTACTTC.

J is TRBJ1-1 and V is TRBV29-1; a possible D gene is TRBD1 (5 bases). V lost 7 bases, J lost 4 bases, and 22 bases lay in between. Germline values: CDR1 SQVTM, CDR2 ANQGSEA. The CDR3 runs 15 residues. CDR3: CSAKGDSTFRTEAFF. DNA for the CDR3: TGCAGCGCCAAAGGGGACTCGACCTTCCGCACTGAAGCTTTCTTT.

J is TRBJ1-6 and V is TRBV19; D is possibly TRBD1 (6 bases). V was trimmed by 7 bases and J by 7 bases, leaving 20 bases between them. Germline lookup yields CDR1 LNHDA and CDR2 SQIVND (reference sequence). This CDR3 is built from 16 residues. Here the CDR3 reads CASTKIWGGGNSPLHF. For the CDR3, the DNA is TGTGCCAGTACCAAAATTTGGGGGGGCGGAAATTCACCCCTCCACTTT.

This clone was seen more than once but under ten times. The gene calls are TRBV7-9 and TRBJ1-2; D might be TRBD1 (6 bases). CDR3 length equals 14 residues. Trimming took 4 bases from V and 2 from J, leaving 11 bases between them. Germline CDR1 SEHNR, CDR2 FQNEAQ (reference sequence). CDR3 sequence (DNA): TGTGCCAGCAGCTGGACGACAGGCAACTATGGCTACACCTTC. This codes for CASSWTTGNYGYTF.

This clone was counted between two and nine times. The genes are TRBV19 and TRBJ2-7; 7 positions match TRBD1. This CDR3 contains 13 residues. Germline CDR1 LNHDA, CDR2 SQIVND (reference sequence). The V segment lost 4 bases and the J segment 2 bases; nucleotides outside the gene matches: 2. The DNA of the CDR3 is TGTGCCAGTAGTACAGACAGGGCCTACGAGCAGTACTTC. It encodes CASSTDRAYEQYF.

The chain has TRBV10-3 and TRBJ1-2; D is unclear. V lost 2 bases and J lost 6, with 19 bases in between. The CDR3 extends over 16 amino acids. From germline, CDR1 is ENHRY and CDR2 SYGVKD. The CDR3 DNA sequence: TGTGCCATCAGTGAGCCCGGAGCAGCCCTTGTAGATGGCTACACCTTC. It is translated as CAISEPGAALVDGYTF.

The gene calls are TRBV5-1 and TRBJ2-1; tentatively, D is TRBD2 (6 bases). The CDR3 length is 14 residues. The ends were cut back, 4 bases at V and 5 bases at J, with 13 bases in the middle. The germline V gene encodes CDR1 SGHRS and CDR2 YFSETQ. Written as DNA, the CDR3 is TGCGCCAGCAGCGGGCGACTAGGGAACAATGAGCAGTTCTTC. Translated, it gives CASSGRLGNNEQFF. The entire variable domain, with the rest obtained from reference TRBV5-1 and TRBJ2-1, is as follows: KAGVTQTPRYLIKTRGQQVTLSCSPISGHRSVSWYQQTPGQGLQFLFEYFSETQRNKGNFPGRFSGRQFSNSRSEMNVSTLELGDSALYLCASSGRLGNNEQFFGPGTRLTVL.

CDR3 residues: CASSLERGAEAFF. CDR3 bases: TGTGCCAGCAGCTTAGAGCGGGGGGCTGAAGCTTTCTTT. The chain combines TRBV7-2 with TRBJ1-1; perhaps TRBD1 as D (5 bases). Trimming pared 1 base from V and 6 bases from J, leaving 9 bases between. CDR1 is SGHTA and CDR2 is FQGNSA in the germline V gene. This CDR3 comprises 13 residues.